This T cell receptor beta chain emerged from a study of technical replicates of blood from several donors. This CDR3 is 16 amino acids long. The V segment lost 6 bases and the J segment 5 bases; nucleotides outside the gene matches: 12. The germline gives CDR1 SNHLY, CDR2 FYNNEI. TCRdb keeps only in-frame clones here, not all; method: immunoSEQ multiplex PCR. The sample holds 55,000 to 75,000 clones, approximately 86% seen once. The gene calls are TRBV2 and TRBJ1-1, with TRBD1 matching over 10 bases. Sequencing was done on a sample of PBMCs. The clonotype originates from a human donor in good health. Some clones in this sample may be carry-over from other donors' samples. CDR3 amino acids: CASSHSPGQGRTEAFF. CDR3 DNA sequence: TGTGCCAGCAGCCACTCCCCGGGACAGGGGAGGACTGAAGCTTTCTTT.